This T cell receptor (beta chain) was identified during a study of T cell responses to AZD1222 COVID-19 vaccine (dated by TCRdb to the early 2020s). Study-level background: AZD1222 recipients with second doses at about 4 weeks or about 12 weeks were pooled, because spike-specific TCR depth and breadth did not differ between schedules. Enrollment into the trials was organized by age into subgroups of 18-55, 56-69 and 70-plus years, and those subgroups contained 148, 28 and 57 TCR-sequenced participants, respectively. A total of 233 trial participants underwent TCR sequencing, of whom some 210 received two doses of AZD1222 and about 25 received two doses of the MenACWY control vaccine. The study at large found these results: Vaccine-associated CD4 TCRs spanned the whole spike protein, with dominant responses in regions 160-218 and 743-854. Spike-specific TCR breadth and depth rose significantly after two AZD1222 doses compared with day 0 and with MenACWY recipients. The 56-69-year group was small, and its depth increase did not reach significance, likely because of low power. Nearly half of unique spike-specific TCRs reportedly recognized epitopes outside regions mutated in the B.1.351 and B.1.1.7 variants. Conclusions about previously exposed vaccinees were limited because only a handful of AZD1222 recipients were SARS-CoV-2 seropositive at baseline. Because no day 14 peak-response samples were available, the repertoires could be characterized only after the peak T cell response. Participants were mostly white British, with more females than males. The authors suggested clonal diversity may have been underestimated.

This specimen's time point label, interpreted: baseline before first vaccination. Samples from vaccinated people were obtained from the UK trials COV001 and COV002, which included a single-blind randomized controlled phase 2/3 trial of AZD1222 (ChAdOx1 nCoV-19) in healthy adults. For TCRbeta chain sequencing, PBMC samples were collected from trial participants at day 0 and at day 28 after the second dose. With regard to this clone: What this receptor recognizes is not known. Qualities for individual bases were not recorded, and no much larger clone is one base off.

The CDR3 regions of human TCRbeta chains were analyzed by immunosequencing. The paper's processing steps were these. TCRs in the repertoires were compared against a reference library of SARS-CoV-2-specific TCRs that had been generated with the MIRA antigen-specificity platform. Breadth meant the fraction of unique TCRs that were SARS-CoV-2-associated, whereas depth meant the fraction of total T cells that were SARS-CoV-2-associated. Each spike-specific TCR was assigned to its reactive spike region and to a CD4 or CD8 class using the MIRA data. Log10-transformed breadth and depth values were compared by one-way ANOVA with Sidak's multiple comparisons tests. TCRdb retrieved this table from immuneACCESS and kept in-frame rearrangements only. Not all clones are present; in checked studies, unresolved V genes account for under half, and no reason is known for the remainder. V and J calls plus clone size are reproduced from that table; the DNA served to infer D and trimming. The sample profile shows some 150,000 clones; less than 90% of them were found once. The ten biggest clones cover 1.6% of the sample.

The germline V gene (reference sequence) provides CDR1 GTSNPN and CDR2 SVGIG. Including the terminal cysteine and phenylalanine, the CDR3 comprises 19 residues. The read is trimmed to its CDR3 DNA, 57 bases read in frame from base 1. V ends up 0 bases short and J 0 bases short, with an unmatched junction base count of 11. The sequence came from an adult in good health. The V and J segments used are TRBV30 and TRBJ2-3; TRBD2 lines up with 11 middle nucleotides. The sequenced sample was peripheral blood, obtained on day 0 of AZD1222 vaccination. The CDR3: CAWSVLSGRALGSTDTQYF. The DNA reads TGTGCCTGGAGTGTACTTAGCGGGAGGGCCCTCGGGAGCACAGATACGCAGTATTTT.